These 26 T cell receptor beta chains were sequenced from one sample in a study of regulatory T cells in long-lasting Graves disease. Construction of TCR beta libraries relied on iRepertoire HTBI primers and on Arm-PCR targeting CDR3 regions. TCRdb redid the calling of the multiplex PCR reads with MiXCR, one entry per CDR3 protein. The data show about 540,000 distinct CDR3 sequences, roughly 14% seen once. Time point here: newly diagnosed GD, antithyroid drugs for less than 3 months. Following extraction of RNA from PBMCs, that RNA was used to make the TCR library. In addition, the sample was reused for a study of T cells in Graves' hyperthyroidism and ophthalmopathy.

This specimen consisted of peripheral blood mononuclear cells (PBMCs), obtained at new diagnosis, from a patient treated with antithyroid drugs. Receptors were obtained from a young man with Graves disease.

This clonotype was found many times. DNA for the CDR3: TGTGCTAGTGGTTTGGCGTACGGGGGACTAGCGGGAGGGAATGAGCAGTTCTTC. Its protein is CASGLAYGGLAGGNEQFF. The V call is TRBV12-5, the J call TRBJ2-1; 16 nucleotides agree with TRBD2. V was clipped by 1 base and J by 7 bases; unmatched bases: 7. Germline values: CDR1 LGHNT, CDR2 FRNRAP. This CDR3 contains 18 residues.

This clonotype was counted many times. V is TRBV12-3 or TRBV12-4 and J is TRBJ1-2; D uncertain. The CDR3 is 13 amino acids. V gave up 5 bases and J gave up 8 bases, with 15 bases separating them. CDR3 sequence: CASSPLGVSGYTF. The CDR3 DNA follows: TGTGCCAGCAGTCCACTCGGGGTGAGCGGCTACACCTTC.

This clonotype was found many times. The chain joins TRBV11-2 to TRBJ2-3; D is undetermined. V shed 2 bases and J shed 2 bases, with 8 bases lying between them. Germline V gives CDR1 SGHAT, CDR2 FQNNGV. This CDR3 has 14 amino acids. The CDR3 DNA follows: TGTGCCAGCAGCTTATTGGCCCCCACAGATACGCAGTATTTT. This gives the protein CASSLLAPTDTQYF.

The chain links TRBV18 to TRBJ1-1; D possibly corresponds to TRBD1 (5 bases). The CDR3 has 14 residues. V was clipped by 3 bases and J by 1 base, with 9 bases between them. The germline V gene encodes CDR1 KGHSH and CDR2 LQKENI. The CDR3 sequence: CASSPDKGNTEAFF. The DNA of the CDR3 is TGTGCCAGCTCACCGGACAAGGGGAACACTGAAGCTTTCTTT.

This clonotype has a count of ten or more. The V gene is TRBV18, the J gene TRBJ2-7; TRBD2 agrees at 7 bases. CDR3 length: 14 residues. Germline V lookup: CDR1 KGHSH, CDR2 LQKENI. Trimming took 3 bases from V and 2 from J; bases not matched to a gene: 4. The CDR3 nucleotides are TGTGCCAGCTCACCGGGTGGGAGGGCCTACGAGCAGTACTTC. Protein sequence: CASSPGGRAYEQYF.

J is TRBJ2-7 and V is TRBV10-3; TRBD2 matches at 7 bases. Germline V gives CDR1 ENHRY, CDR2 SYGVKD. There are 15 residues in the CDR3. V lost 3 bases, J lost 0 bases, and 5 bases stayed unmatched. The CDR3 region has the DNA TGTGCCATCAGTGAAAGGCTAGCGGCCTCCTACGAGCAGTACTTC. Encoded protein: CAISERLAASYEQYF.

This clonotype appeared a few times. The chain uses TRBV3-1 and TRBJ2-2; D not certain. Trimming cost V 5 bases and J 4 bases, with 8 bases left between them. The CDR3 has 13 amino acids. Germline V gene data show CDR1 as LGHDT and CDR2 as YNNKEL (reference sequence). CDR3 bases: TGTGCCAGCAGCACCCAAGTCACCGGGGAGCTGTTTTTT. It yields the protein CASSTQVTGELFF.

This clonotype has more than one count but fewer than ten. This may arise from a read error, as a much more abundant clone is one base away. The chain couples TRBV27 to TRBJ2-3; D is unresolved. V lost 7 bases and J lost 6, with 14 bases in between. This CDR3 contains 13 residues. Per germline, CDR1 MNHEY and CDR2 SMNVEV (reference sequence). CDR3 DNA sequence: TGTGCCAGCAACTGGGCCGGACCGGATACGCAGTATTTT. This gives the protein CASNWAGPDTQYF.

About this clonotype: One end of the junction is discordant with germline, which a read error may explain. V is TRBV3-1 and J is TRBJ2-5, with TRBD2 as a possible D gene (5 bases). Germline CDR1 and CDR2: LGHDT and YNNKEL (reference sequence). The CDR3 spans 16 residues. CDR3 coding DNA: TGTGCCAGCAGCCCCCTGGAAGGGAGCGCGCTGGAGACCCTGTACTTC. Translation gives CASSPLEGSALETLYF.

Comments on this clonotype: A single base separates this from a much larger clone, so it may be a read error. V is TRBV6-1 and J is TRBJ1-3; no definite D call. The CDR3 covers 13 residues. Germline lookup yields CDR1 MNHNS and CDR2 SASEGT. CDR3 sequence (DNA): TGTGCCAGCACGGACTTCTCTGGAGACACCATATATTTT. Translation gives CASTDFSGDTIYF.

This clonotype has at least ten counts. The rearrangement uses TRBV7-2 and TRBJ2-7; no firm D call. There are 12 residues in the CDR3. Germline assignment: CDR1 SGHTA and CDR2 FQGNSA. Trimming left V 5 bases short and J 4 bases short, with 9 bases between. CDR3 sequence reads: CASSPTVYEQYF. CDR3 coding DNA: TGTGCCAGCAGCCCGACTGTATACGAGCAGTACTTC. The full variable domain, completed using reference TRBV7-2 and TRBJ2-7, is GAGVSQSPSNKVTEKGKDVELRCDPISGHTALYWYRQSLGQGLEFLIYFQGNSAPDKSGLPSDRFSAERTGGSVSTLTIQRTQQEDSAVYLCASSPTVYEQYFGPGTRLTVT.

This clonotype appeared a few times. The chain is built from TRBV19 and TRBJ2-2, with 8 bases that match TRBD1. This CDR3 has 16 residues. CDR1 is LNHDA, CDR2 SQIVND, per germline (reference sequence). The V segment lost 6 bases and the J segment 9 bases; nucleotides outside the gene matches: 15. CDR3 sequence: CASSPWGQAVTRELFF. CDR3 sequence (DNA): TGTGCCAGTAGCCCCTGGGGACAGGCTGTTACCAGGGAGCTGTTTTTT. Using reference TRBV19 and TRBJ2-2 for the parts outside the CDR3, the full variable domain is DGGITQSPKYLFRKEGQNVTLSCEQNLNHDAMYWYRQDPGQGLRLIYYSQIVNDFQKGDIAEGYSVSREKKESFPLTVTSAQKNPTAFYLCASSPWGQAVTRELFFGEGSRLTVL.

This clonotype was detected many times. This chain connects TRBV2 to TRBJ2-2, with TRBD2 identical over 8 bases. The CDR3 extends over 15 amino acids. The germline gives CDR1 SNHLY, CDR2 FYNNEI. V lost 4 bases, J lost 6 bases, and 7 bases stayed unmatched. CDR3 in DNA: TGTGCCAGCAGTGGGTCGGGGGGGGAACCCGGGGAGCTGTTTTTT. Its protein product is CASSGSGGEPGELFF.

At least ten counts were recorded for this clonotype. This sequence joins TRBV20-1 and TRBJ2-1; D gene ambiguous. The CDR3 consists of 15 residues. With 0 bases removed from V and 3 bases from J, the gap between germline ends came to 12 bases. CDR1 and CDR2 from the germline V gene are DFQATT and SNEGSKA (reference sequence). This CDR3 reads CSARDLTAYYNEQFF. The CDR3 coding sequence is TGCAGTGCTAGAGATCTCACTGCCTACTACAATGAGCAGTTCTTC.

This clonotype was seen many times. The CDR3 DNA is TGTGCCAGCAGCCTCTGGGCCGGGGAGCTGTTTTTT. It encodes CASSLWAGELFF. This chain links TRBV6-2 or TRBV6-3 with TRBJ2-2; no definite D call. V shed 6 bases and J shed 6 bases, with 8 bases lying between them. Germline V CDR1 and CDR2: MNHEY, SVGEGT. This CDR3 region has 12 residues.

This clonotype appeared many times. The rearrangement joins TRBV29-1 to TRBJ2-7, with D unclear. Trimming stripped 3 bases from V and 1 base from J, with 7 bases between. The CDR3 totals 12 residues. CDR1 is SQVTM, CDR2 ANQGSEA, per germline. CDR3 amino acids: CSVEVDSYEQYF. DNA of the CDR3: TGCAGCGTTGAGGTCGATTCCTACGAGCAGTACTTC.

This clonotype appeared many times. The V and J genes are TRBV7-9 and TRBJ1-2; tentatively, D is TRBD1 (5 bases). The CDR3 totals 12 residues. Germline assignment: CDR1 SEHNR and CDR2 FQNEAQ (reference sequence). The ends were cut back, 3 bases at V and 5 bases at J, with 7 bases in the middle. The chain's CDR3 is CASSLEGYGYTF. The CDR3 nucleotides are TGTGCCAGCAGCTTGGAGGGGTATGGCTACACCTTC.

The sample holds many counts of this clonotype. J is TRBJ1-2 and V is TRBV2, with no clear D. Germline V gene lookup returns CDR1 SNHLY and CDR2 FYNNEI. The CDR3 loop spans 15 amino acids. Trimming stripped 7 bases from V and 4 bases from J, with 19 bases between. The CDR3 sequence is CASIEGRTLGYGYTF. For the CDR3, the DNA is TGTGCCAGCATAGAAGGGAGGACCCTTGGCTATGGCTACACCTTC.

This clonotype was counted only a few times. The chain uses TRBV4-1 and TRBJ1-2; no clear D gene. Germline CDR1 and CDR2: MGHRA and YSYEKL. V gave up 0 bases and J gave up 5 bases, with 7 bases separating them. CDR3 size: 13 residues. The CDR3 region is CASSQERSYGYTF. DNA of the CDR3: TGCGCCAGCAGCCAAGAGAGGTCGTATGGCTACACCTTC.

The V gene is TRBV14, the J gene TRBJ2-5; 10 bases are shared with TRBD2. The CDR3 covers 14 residues. Germline values: CDR1 SGHDN, CDR2 FVKESK. J was trimmed by 5 bases and V by 4 bases; bases with no gene match: 4. CDR3 protein: CASSRTSGSETQYF. The CDR3 nucleotides are TGTGCCAGCAGCCGGACTAGCGGTAGTGAGACCCAGTACTTC. Full variable domain (missing parts from reference TRBV14 and TRBJ2-5): EAGVTQFPSHSVIEKGQTVTLRCDPISGHDNLYWYRRVMGKEIKFLLHFVKESKQDESGMPNNRFLAERTGGTYSTLKVQPAELEDSGVYFCASSRTSGSETQYFGPGTRLLVL.

As concerns this clonotype: A much larger clone is a single base away; this may be a read error. J is TRBJ1-2 and V is TRBV30, with D possibly being TRBD1 (5 bases). Germline V CDR1 and CDR2: GTSNPN, SVGIG (reference sequence). The CDR3 has 13 amino acids. V dropped 4 bases and J dropped 8 bases, with 17 bases sitting between them. The CDR3 here is CAWNRHGAYGYTF. CDR3 sequence (DNA): TGTGCCTGGAATCGACACGGGGCTTACGGCTACACCTTC.

Note on this clonotype: At one end the junction does not follow the germline gene, possibly because of a read error. This chain connects TRBV25-1 to TRBJ2-1; D may match TRBD1 or TRBD2 (6 bases each). The CDR3 consists of 12 residues. CDR1 is MGHDK, CDR2 SYGVNS, per germline. CDR3 bases: TGTGCCGAGAACCTTGGGGGGCCCAGCCCCGGATTC. As protein: CAENLGGPSPGF.

This clonotype was recorded many times. This chain connects TRBV27 to TRBJ2-3; tentative D call: TRBD1 (6 bases). The germline V gene has CDR1 MNHEY and CDR2 SMNVEV (reference sequence). The CDR3 has 18 amino acids. Trimming left V 2 bases short and J 2 bases short, with 20 bases between. The CDR3 coding sequence is TGTGCCAGCAGTTTAAGGGATGGCGTCAGGGGATACACAGATACGCAGTATTTT. The encoded protein is CASSLRDGVRGYTDTQYF.

At least ten counts were recorded for this clonotype. The chain couples TRBV4-1 to TRBJ2-1; TRBD1 or TRBD2 may be the D gene (5 bases each). This CDR3 has 13 amino acids. CDR1 is MGHRA, CDR2 YSYEKL, per germline. V was trimmed by 1 base and J by 9 bases, leaving 10 bases between them. CDR3 in DNA: TGCGCCAGCAGCCAAGTACAGAGGGGTGAGCAGTTCTTC. The encoded protein is CASSQVQRGEQFF.

This clonotype showed up many times. The CDR3: CASSSGGSGLYEQYF. CDR3 DNA sequence: TGCGCCAGCAGCTCGGGGGGTAGCGGCCTGTACGAGCAGTACTTC. The chain employs TRBV5-1 and TRBJ2-7; TRBD2 matches 7 bases. The CDR3 length is 15 residues. The germline V gene has CDR1 SGHRS and CDR2 YFSETQ. V was clipped by 3 bases and J by 4 bases; unmatched bases: 10.

This clonotype was picked up many times. V is TRBV12-3 or TRBV12-4 and J is TRBJ2-1, with 7 nucleotides matching TRBD1. This CDR3 spans 16 amino acids. V lost 8 bases to trimming and J lost 0 bases; unmatched junction nucleotides: 10. The DNA for the CDR3 is TGTGCCAGCGGCCAAGCCCGGGACAGCTCCTACAATGAGCAGTTCTTC. Protein sequence: CASGQARDSSYNEQFF.